The 10 T cell receptor beta chains below were found in one sample sequenced in a study of T cells after yellow fever vaccination. TCRdb re-called the 5' RACE reads through MiXCR, storing one row per CDR3 protein. The sample holds about 240,000 distinct CDR3 sequences, roughly 3.7% seen once. The sequencing used PBMCs, collected 15 days after the yellow fever booster vaccination. The receptors here all came from a man between 18 and 35 years old who received the YFV17D yellow fever vaccine.

The chain joins TRBV30 to TRBJ2-3; TRBD2 matches at 8 bases. Germline CDR1 and CDR2: GTSNPN and SVGIG (reference sequence). The CDR3 totals 16 residues. V lost 3 bases and J lost 4; bases outside the gene matches: 12. CDR3 region: CAWSRGAGGLSDTQYF. The CDR3 DNA reads as TGTGCCTGGAGCCGGGGCGCGGGGGGCCTCTCAGATACGCAGTATTTT. Complete variable domain (other parts from reference TRBV30 and TRBJ2-3): SQTIHQWPATLVQPVGSPLSLECTVEGTSNPNLYWYRQAAGRGLQLLFYSVGIGQISSEVPQNLSASRPQDRQFILSSKKLLLSDSGFYLCAWSRGAGGLSDTQYFGPGTRLTVL.

In its sample, this clonotype was seen a few times. The genes are TRBV7-2 and TRBJ2-3; 10 positions match TRBD2. After removal of 5 bases from V and 3 bases from J, the junction contained 17 bases not matched to a gene. Germline V gene data show CDR1 as SGHTA and CDR2 as FQGNSA. This CDR3 comprises 19 residues. The CDR3 loop reads CASSLAERGGHYRTDTQYF. The CDR3 region has the DNA TGTGCCAGCAGCCTCGCTGAGCGGGGGGGACACTATCGGACAGATACGCAGTATTTT.

This clonotype was counted many times. V gene TRBV5-1 combines with J gene TRBJ2-7, with D tentatively TRBD1 or TRBD2 (5 bases each). Trimming removed 1 base from V and 1 base from J, with 12 bases in between. The CDR3 is made up of 15 amino acids. Germline CDR1 and CDR2: SGHRS and YFSETQ. The CDR3 coding sequence is TGCGCCAGCAGCTTGCAGCCTGGGGGTTCCTACGAGCAGTACGTC. Its translation is CASSLQPGGSYEQYV.

This clonotype was observed a few times. V is TRBV5-1 and J is TRBJ1-2, with a tentative D call TRBD1 (5 bases). This CDR3 is 15 amino acids long. V dropped 5 bases and J dropped 0 bases, with 14 bases sitting between them. Germline V lookup: CDR1 SGHRS, CDR2 YFSETQ. CDR3 in amino acids: CASRYQGSANYGYTF. The CDR3 DNA is TGCGCCAGCAGATATCAGGGATCTGCTAACTATGGCTACACCTTC.

This clonotype has just a few counts. The V gene is TRBV10-3, the J gene TRBJ2-7; D unresolved. Trimming removed 10 bases from V and 3 bases from J, with 16 bases in between. Germline V CDR1 and CDR2: ENHRY, SYGVKD. This CDR3 is built from 13 residues. The CDR3 DNA reads TGTGCCACCAGCCCCGATGCTAACTACGAGCAGTACGTC. Translation: CATSPDANYEQYV.

There are many counts of this clonotype. The chain employs TRBV4-1 and TRBJ1-2; 7 nucleotides match TRBD1. This CDR3 has 16 residues. Germline trimming cut 1 base from V and 4 bases from J; bases unmatched to any gene: 9. Germline V gene lookup returns CDR1 MGHRA and CDR2 YSYEKL. CDR3 DNA: TGCGCCAGCAGCCAAGTGGGGACAGTGCAAATCTATGGCTACACCTTC. Protein: CASSQVGTVQIYGYTF.

This clonotype occurred many times. The gene calls are TRBV5-1 and TRBJ1-1, with D perhaps TRBD1 (5 bases). This CDR3 spans 13 amino acids. CDR1 is SGHRS, CDR2 YFSETQ, per germline. V lost 6 bases, J lost 5 bases, and 14 bases lay in between. The CDR3 coding sequence is TGCGCCAGCAACGACTGGGGCGGGACTGAAGCTTTCTTT. Its translation is CASNDWGGTEAFF.

This clonotype occurred many times. The chain couples TRBV20-1 to TRBJ1-1, with a tentative D call TRBD1 (5 bases). The V end was cut by 6 bases, the J end by 1 base, with 9 bases between. Germline V lookup: CDR1 DFQATT, CDR2 SNEGSKA (reference sequence). This CDR3 region has 12 residues. In DNA form, the CDR3 reads TGCAGTGCACCTCAGGGGAACACTGAAGCTTTCTTT. Protein product: CSAPQGNTEAFF.

This clonotype appeared many times. The chain joins TRBV7-3 to TRBJ1-1; 9 bases line up with TRBD1. The J segment lost 8 bases and the V segment lost 5 bases, leaving 9 bases of the junction unmatched. The CDR3 is 14 amino acids. Looked up from germline, CDR1 is SGHTA and CDR2 is FQGTGA. The CDR3 spells CASSRTGGEGEAFF. Here the CDR3 DNA reads TGTGCCAGCAGCCGAACAGGGGGCGAGGGAGAAGCTTTCTTT.

This clonotype showed up many times. The genes are TRBV6-5 and TRBJ2-3; 7 bases match TRBD2. This CDR3 has 16 residues. CDR1 MNHEY and CDR2 SVGAGI come from the germline V gene. Trimming removed 3 bases from V and 5 bases from J; junction bases left unmatched: 11. CDR3 protein: CASSYQGGRGRDTQYF. Here the CDR3 DNA reads TGTGCCAGCAGTTATCAGGGTGGGAGGGGACGAGATACGCAGTATTTT.